The clone carrying this T cell receptor (beta chain) has just a few counts. Its antigen is not known. One end of the junction fails to match germline, which may point to a read error. The data stem from a study of tumor-infiltrating lymphocytes in primary liver carcinoma. As for the study in general: Ages ranged from 30 to 69, with HCC or mixed HCC-cholangiocarcinoma. General study points: The study used bulk unsorted samples and so did not compare CD4+ and CD8+ repertoires. Overlap between tumor regions exceeded overlap of tumor with adjacent tissue or blood.

Total RNA (roughly 0.45 ug) served as template for TCR beta cDNA synthesis primed by a constant-region primer. Libraries covering TCR beta were generated through three nested multiplex PCR rounds (using a slightly modified ARM-PCR). The two initial PCR rounds, around 11 cycles each, used TRBV1-TRBV30 forward and C-beta reverse primers. TCRdb independently ran MiXCR on the multiplex PCR reads; one entry per CDR3 protein. Here the sample spans hundreds of thousands of distinct CDR3 sequences, 45% to 70% being singletons. The researchers obtained blood RNA from unsorted whole blood and also extracted germline DNA. Researchers reported drawing four milliliters of peripheral blood before surgery. The CDR3 covers 13 residues.

The sequence was collected from a woman aged 25 to 39 with primary liver carcinoma and hepatitis B virus infection. The chain joins TRBV12-3 or TRBV12-4 to TRBJ2-3, with D uncertain. The material sequenced was peripheral blood. The CDR3 DNA sequence: TGTGTCAGCAGTTTACAGATCACAGATACGCAGTATTTT. Its protein is CVSSLQITDTQYF.